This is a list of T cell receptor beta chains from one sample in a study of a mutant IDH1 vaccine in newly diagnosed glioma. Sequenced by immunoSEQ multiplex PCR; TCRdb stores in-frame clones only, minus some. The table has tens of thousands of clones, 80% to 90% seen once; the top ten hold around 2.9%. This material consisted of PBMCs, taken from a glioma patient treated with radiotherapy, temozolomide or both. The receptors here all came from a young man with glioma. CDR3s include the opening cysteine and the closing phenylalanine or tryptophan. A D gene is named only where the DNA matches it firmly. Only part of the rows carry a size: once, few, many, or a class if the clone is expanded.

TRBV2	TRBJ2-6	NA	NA	TGTGCCAGCAGCAAGAAACGGTTATCGGGGGGGGCCAACGTCCTGACTTTC	CASSKKRLSGGANVLTF
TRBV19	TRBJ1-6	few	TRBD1	TGTGCCAGTAGTAACCGGGACAGTCTTAATTCACCCCTCCACTTT	CASSNRDSLNSPLHF
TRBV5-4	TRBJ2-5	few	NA	TGTGCCAGCAGCTTGAATGGCCAGGCGGGCGAGACCCAGTACTTC	CASSLNGQAGETQYF
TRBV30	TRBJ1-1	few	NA	TGTGCCTGGAGGGGCGGGTGGACTGAAGCTTTCTTT	CAWRGGWTEAFF
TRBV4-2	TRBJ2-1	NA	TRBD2	TGTGCCAGCAGCCAAGAATTAGCGGGGGGGTTCAATGAGCAGTTCTTC	CASSQELAGGFNEQFF
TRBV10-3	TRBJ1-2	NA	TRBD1	TGTGCCATCAGCCTCAGGGGGGAGTCGGATGGCTACACCTTC	CAISLRGESDGYTF
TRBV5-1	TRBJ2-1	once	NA	TGCGCCAGCAGCTTGGACCAGAACCACTACAATGAGCAGTTCTTC	CASSLDQNHYNEQFF
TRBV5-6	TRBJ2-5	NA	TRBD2	TGTGCCAGCAGTGGGGGGGGGCAAGAGACCCAGTACTTC	CASSGGGQETQYF
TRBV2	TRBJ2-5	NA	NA	TGTGCCAGCAGTGATTTACGGACAGAAGAGACCCAGTACTTC	CASSDLRTEETQYF
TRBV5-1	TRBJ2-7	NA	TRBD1	TGCGCCAGCAGCTGGGACAGGGACTACGAGCAGTACTTC	CASSWDRDYEQYF
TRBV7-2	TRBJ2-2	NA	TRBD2	TGTGCCAGCAGCCCCCAACTAGCGGGGGGGCAGAGGGAGCTGTTTTTT	CASSPQLAGGQRELFF
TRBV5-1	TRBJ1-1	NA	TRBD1	TGCGCCAGCAGCTACGCCCAACTACTATCGTTACAGGGGTCGAACACTGAAGCTTTCTTT	CASSYAQLLSLQGSNTEAFF
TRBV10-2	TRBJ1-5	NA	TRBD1	TGCGCCAGCGACACAGGGGGCTATGGCAATCAGCCCCAGCATTTT	CASDTGGYGNQPQHF
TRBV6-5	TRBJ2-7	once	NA	TGTGCCAGCAGTTACTCGGGGGACATGGGTCCCTACGAGCAGTACTTC	CASSYSGDMGPYEQYF
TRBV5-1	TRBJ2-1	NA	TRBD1	TGCGCCAGCAGCTTGGGCCTGATGGACAGGAGATACAATGAGCAGTTCTTC	CASSLGLMDRRYNEQFF
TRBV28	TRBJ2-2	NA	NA	TGTGCCAGCAGTTTTTGGGGCGGAACCGGGGAGCTGTTTTTT	CASSFWGGTGELFF
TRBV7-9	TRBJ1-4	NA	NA	TGTGCCAGCAGCTTAGCGGCGCAGTCTGGAAAACTGTTTTTT	CASSLAAQSGKLFF
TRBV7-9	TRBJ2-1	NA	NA	TGTGCCAGTGAAAGACAGAGCTCCTACAATGAGCAGTTCTTC	CASERQSSYNEQFF